A selection of T cell receptor beta chains follows, all from one sample in a study of vaccination and CD4 T cells after COVID-19. One entry per CDR3 protein, called by TCRdb with MiXCR from the PCR reads. The sample has 6,500 to 7,500 distinct CDR3 sequences, roughly two fifths seen once. Antigen specificity for these receptors is unknown. Sequencing input: CD4+ T cells from blood, cultured in vitro. These receptors came from a human donor in good health. CDR3s include the opening cysteine and the closing phenylalanine or tryptophan. D genes are given only for firm matches. Size is omitted from some rows. Given values are once, few, many or a class for expanded clones.

TRBJ2-5 TRBV12-3/TRBV12-4 few . CASSFGLRQTQYF TGTGCCAGCAGTTTTGGACTTCGGCAGACCCAGTACTTC
TRBJ2-1 TRBV12-3/TRBV12-4 . . CASSFVGTEQFF TGTGCCAGCAGTTTCGTGGGTACTGAGCAGTTCTTC
TRBJ2-1 TRBV25-1 . . CASSQVPQYNEQFF TGTGCCAGCAGTCAAGTGCCGCAGTACAATGAGCAGTTCTTC
TRBJ2-2 TRBV6-1 . . CASSPLRGDTGELFF TGTGCCAGCAGCCCCCTGAGGGGGGACACCGGGGAGCTGTTTTTT
TRBJ1-2 TRBV20-1 . TRBD1 CSALSTGVSNYGYTF TGCAGTGCTCTATCAACAGGGGTATCTAACTATGGCTACACCTTC
TRBJ1-4 TRBV20-1 . . CSARKGATNEKLFF TGCAGTGCTAGAAAGGGGGCAACTAATGAAAAACTGTTTTTT
TRBJ2-2 TRBV20-1 . TRBD2 CSASRGGLSGELFF TGCAGTGCTAGCCGGGGGGGCCTTTCCGGGGAGCTGTTTTTT
TRBJ2-4 TRBV15 few TRBD1 CATSPQTGTGEWRNIQYF TGTGCCACCAGCCCCCAAACCGGGACAGGGGAGTGGAGGAACATTCAGTACTTC
TRBJ1-1 TRBV5-1 . TRBD1 CASSLAATGGTEAFF TGCGCCAGCAGCTTGGCCGCGACAGGGGGCACTGAAGCTTTCTTT
TRBJ2-3 TRBV7-9 . . CASSLRGGQVSTDTQYF TGTGCCAGCAGCTTAAGGGGCGGGCAGGTCAGCACAGATACGCAGTATTTT
TRBJ2-7 TRBV12-5 . . CASGSIMNEQYF TGTGCTAGTGGTTCGATTATGAACGAGCAGTACTTC
TRBJ1-1 TRBV30 once . CAWDFGRLALEAFF TGTGCCTGGGACTTTGGGCGGTTGGCACTTGAAGCTTTCTTT
TRBJ2-1 TRBV6-5 few . CASSYSGQGDSEQFF TGTGCCAGCAGTTACTCGGGACAAGGGGATTCTGAGCAGTTCTTC
TRBJ2-1 TRBV29-1 few . CSVERGRNEQFF TGCAGCGTTGAGCGTGGCAGGAATGAGCAGTTCTTC
TRBJ2-1 TRBV20-1 few . CSARVRAASGNEQFF TGCAGTGCTAGAGTTAGGGCTGCATCAGGCAATGAGCAGTTCTTC
TRBJ2-3 TRBV20-1 . TRBD2 CSESPGLADTDTQYF TGCAGTGAGAGTCCGGGGCTAGCGGACACAGATACGCAGTATTTT
TRBJ1-2 TRBV7-3 . TRBD1 CASSLDRDYGYTF TGTGCCAGCAGCCTAGACAGGGATTATGGCTACACCTTC
TRBJ1-2 TRBV6-5 . TRBD1 CASSYRQGTGGYTF TGTGCCAGCAGTTACAGACAGGGGACGGGCGGCTACACCTTC
TRBJ1-2 TRBV7-8 . . CASSLVRGRDGYTF TGTGCCAGCAGCTTAGTAAGGGGCAGAGATGGCTACACCTTC
TRBJ2-5 TRBV29-1 . . CSVERTGETQYF TGCAGCGTTGAAAGGACCGGGGAGACCCAGTACTTC
TRBJ1-2 TRBV6-1 medium-sized TRBD1 CASRNPTGVVGYGYTF TGTGCCAGCAGGAACCCAACAGGGGTCGTCGGCTATGGCTACACCTTC
TRBJ1-1 TRBV7-3 . . CASSLSPSGNTEAFF TGTGCCAGCAGCTTAAGCCCCTCGGGTAACACTGAAGCTTTCTTT